This is a list of T cell receptor beta chains from one sample in a study of CD8+CD57+ T cells in acquired aplastic anemia. TCRdb processed the reads anew with MiXCR; each CDR3 protein has one entry. The repertoire consists of over 150,000 distinct CDR3 sequences, with 50% to 55% occurring once and the leading ten covering 15% to 20%. The sample consisted of sorted CD4+, CD8+, or CD8+CD57+ T cells (not recorded which) from PBMCs. The receptors here all came from a human donor in good health, serving as a control. Both conserved end residues are trimmed from each CDR3. Fields, in order: J gene, V gene, CDR3 protein.

>TRBJ1-5|TRBV7-2
AGSYSPTGLGIRHQPQH
>TRBJ1-2|TRBV10-3
ATSSKGGYGYT
>TRBJ2-2|TRBV19
ASSIAGEAGELF
>TRBJ2-1|TRBV12-3/TRBV12-4
ASSLQELTEQF
>TRBJ2-7|TRBV5-5
ASSPTRTGALYEQY
>TRBJ2-3|TRBV24-1
ATSPEFTDTQY
>TRBJ1-6|TRBV20-1
SARPGTENSPLH
>TRBJ1-1|TRBV19
ASSMWAGPEAF
>TRBJ2-7|TRBV29-1
SVAPKEGYEQY
>TRBJ1-1|TRBV4-1
ASSQAFRGPNTEAF
>TRBJ2-7|TRBV27
ASSFGTGYEQY
>TRBJ1-5|TRBV6-2/TRBV6-3
ASSYASAGMGQPQH
>TRBJ2-5|TRBV7-2
ASSLDSGGASETQY
>TRBJ1-2|TRBV7-8
ASSSTYGYT
>TRBJ1-3|TRBV6-1
ASTIGVGSGNTIY
>TRBJ2-3|TRBV7-3
ASSREGTDTQY
>TRBJ1-1|TRBV5-1
ASSFPDRNTEAF
>TRBJ2-7|TRBV5-4
ASSFRDYEQY
>TRBJ2-1|TRBV7-9
ASSFDSFYNEQF
>TRBJ2-7|TRBV10-3
AITDSPTYEQY
>TRBJ2-7|TRBV7-3
ASSLIAGSSYEQY
>TRBJ2-1|TRBV20-1
SATQGNQF
>TRBJ2-3|TRBV24-1
ATSGVPPGQSSDTQY
>TRBJ1-6|TRBV7-2
ASSFLRDYNSPLH
>TRBJ2-3|TRBV2
ASSKGTSGTDTQY
>TRBJ1-5|TRBV9
ASSVAGRETQH
>TRBJ1-4|TRBV10-3
AISETGEKLF
>TRBJ2-5|TRBV7-3
ASSLDGLAGVEYGETQY
>TRBJ2-2|TRBV4-3
ASSQKGSGLGYTGELF
>TRBJ2-3|TRBV7-3
ASSLSWSGNEQY
>TRBJ2-1|TRBV25-1
ASIAGVSYNEQF
>TRBJ1-1|TRBV19
ASSSSGTMNTEAF
>TRBJ2-7|TRBV2
ASSDIPGRAYEQY
>TRBJ1-1|TRBV7-9
ASSYGFGGTEAF
>TRBJ2-7|TRBV7-2
ASSFDRRYEQY
>TRBJ2-7|TRBV7-2
ASSVSGTPHEQY
>TRBJ2-7|TRBV5-1
ASSGTGTGVSYEQY
>TRBJ1-5|TRBV25-1
ASSSRQGNQPQH
>TRBJ1-5|TRBV24-1
ATSPTGSNQPQH
>TRBJ2-3|TRBV5-8
ASSPGLAGLDTQY
>TRBJ2-3|TRBV7-2
ASSLAVSTDTQY
>TRBJ2-1|TRBV29-1
SLGVQGTRYNEQF
>TRBJ2-2|TRBV20-1
SARLAGRPGTGELF
>TRBJ1-6|TRBV5-8
ASSLFVTGNNSPLH
>TRBJ1-2|TRBV7-9
ASSPPGYGYT
>TRBJ1-2|TRBV28
ASSQGGLYGYT
>TRBJ2-2|TRBV3-1
ASSHIDRETRELF
>TRBJ2-1|TRBV9
ASSPGGYNEQF
>TRBJ2-7|TRBV19
ASSTRSGTGVREQY
>TRBJ1-5|TRBV29-1
SVGTSFQPQH
>TRBJ2-7|TRBV7-8
ASSLGATTYEQY
>TRBJ1-2|TRBV5-6
ASFYKGADGNT